The next 9 T cell receptor beta chains were all read from a single sample in a study of human T cells and chemical hapten exposure. Documented time point: healthy volunteer bleed at 2 weeks. Unfractionated whole blood was the source of the extracted total RNA. One entry per CDR3 protein results from TCRdb running MiXCR on the RACE reads. The repertoire holds around 130,000 distinct CDR3 sequences, around 8.3% seen once, with roughly 1.6% in the top ten. The sequencing input was whole blood. These receptors came from a male donor in good health. Some clones in this sample may be carry-over from other donors' samples.

At least ten counts were recorded for this clonotype. V usage is TRBV5-5 and J usage is TRBJ2-7; TRBD2 matches at 10 bases. Per germline, CDR1 SGHKS and CDR2 YYEKEE (reference sequence). This CDR3 is built from 14 residues. Germline trimming cut 5 bases from V and 5 bases from J; bases unmatched to any gene: 7. The CDR3 nucleotides are TGTGCCAGCAGACTAGCGGGAAAGTTCGACGAGCAGTACTTC. This sequence encodes CASRLAGKFDEQYF.

This clonotype was picked up a small number of times. CDR3 sequence: CASSLGRQVPDTQYF. The CDR3 DNA reads TGTGCCAGCAGCTTAGGCCGGCAGGTGCCAGATACGCAGTATTTT. This chain links TRBV7-9 with TRBJ2-3; D not resolved. Deletions cut 1 base from V and 4 bases from J, with 12 bases between. The CDR3 consists of 15 residues. The V gene's germline CDR1 is SEHNR and CDR2 FQNEAQ (reference sequence).

This clonotype was counted between two and nine times. The V and J genes are TRBV7-2 and TRBJ2-1, with 8 nucleotides matching TRBD2. CDR1 SGHTA and CDR2 FQGNSA come from the germline V gene. CDR3 size: 15 residues. The J segment lost 4 bases and the V segment lost 1 base, leaving 3 bases of the junction unmatched. For the CDR3, the DNA is TGTGCCAGCAGCTTAGTGCCTAGCGGGTACAATGAGCAGTTCTTC. This encodes CASSLVPSGYNEQFF.

The CDR3 here is CASSDAGAGNYGYTF. Written as DNA, the CDR3 is TGTGCCAGCAGTGATGCCGGGGCGGGGAACTATGGCTACACCTTC. The J gene is TRBJ1-2, the V gene TRBV25-1; maybe TRBD1 (5 bases). The CDR3 consists of 15 residues. The V and J ends lost 3 bases and 2 bases respectively, with 13 bases between them. Germline V gene data show CDR1 as MGHDK and CDR2 as SYGVNS.

The sample holds a few counts of this clonotype. The J gene is TRBJ2-1, the V gene TRBV29-1, with 10 bases fitting TRBD2. After removal of 7 bases from V and 7 bases from J, the junction contained 16 bases not matched to a gene. This CDR3 contains 16 residues. Germline values: CDR1 SQVTM, CDR2 ANQGSEA. CDR3 amino acids: CSARGGLAGVVNEQFF. Written as DNA, the CDR3 is TGCAGCGCCAGAGGCGGGCTAGCGGGAGTCGTGAATGAGCAGTTCTTC.

The genes are TRBV5-5 and TRBJ2-7; D call uncertain. V was shortened by 4 bases and J by 6 bases, with 20 bases between the two germline ends. CDR1 and CDR2 (germline): SGHKS, YYEKEE (reference sequence). CDR3 length equals 15 residues. In nucleotides, the CDR3 is TGTGCCAGCAGCAAAGACGAGGCAGTCCTGGGCGAGCAGTACTTC. It encodes CASSKDEAVLGEQYF.

This clonotype was seen more than once but under ten times. V is TRBV5-4 and J is TRBJ2-4, with D possibly called TRBD1 or TRBD2 (5 bases each). This CDR3 is 13 amino acids long. The V end lost 4 bases, the J end lost 8 bases, and 13 bases lay between the germline ends. Germline CDR1 SGHNT, CDR2 YYREEE (reference sequence). CDR3 nucleotide sequence: TGTGCCAGCAGCACACCGACAGCGGACATTCAGTACTTC. Translating it yields CASSTPTADIQYF.

This clonotype was counted between two and nine times. This chain connects TRBV10-3 to TRBJ2-7; the D gene is possibly TRBD2 (5 bases). V shed 5 bases and J shed 3 bases, with 11 bases lying between them. Per germline, CDR1 ENHRY and CDR2 SYGVKD. This CDR3 spans 13 amino acids. CDR3 residues: CAISPGVFYEQYF. In nucleotides, the CDR3 is TGTGCCATCAGTCCCGGGGTATTCTACGAGCAGTACTTC.

The chain recombines TRBV6-6 with TRBJ2-6, with 7 bases fitting TRBD1. V lost 11 bases to trimming and J lost 0 bases; unmatched junction nucleotides: 7. Germline CDR1 reads MNHNY; CDR2 reads SVGAGI (reference sequence). The CDR3 has 15 amino acids. The CDR3 region is CAARGRTSGANVLTF. Written as DNA, the CDR3 is TGTGCCGCGAGGGGGCGGACCTCTGGGGCCAACGTCCTGACTTTC.